Presented here are 10 T cell receptor beta chains from one specimen sequenced in a study of regulatory T cells in long-lasting Graves disease. The time point was: newly diagnosed GD, antithyroid drugs for less than 3 months. Following extraction of RNA from PBMCs, that RNA was used to make the TCR library. The authors built TCR beta libraries using iRepertoire HTBI primers and Arm-PCR of CDR3 regions. TCRdb itself ran the multiplex PCR reads through MiXCR, one entry per CDR3 protein. The sample yields 370,000 or so distinct CDR3 sequences, about 16% seen once. These data also featured in a second study, about T cells in Graves' hyperthyroidism and ophthalmopathy.

The sequenced sample was peripheral blood mononuclear cells (PBMCs), obtained at new diagnosis, from a patient treated with antithyroid drugs. The receptors were sampled from a woman aged 18-29 years with Graves disease.

This clonotype was detected ten times or more. The chain joins TRBV30 to TRBJ1-1, with D possibly being TRBD1 (5 bases). There are 13 residues in the CDR3. V lost 6 bases to trimming and J lost 1 base, with 12 bases between them. The germline gives CDR1 GTSNPN, CDR2 SVGIG (reference sequence). CDR3 protein: CACHGGGNTEAFF. The CDR3 DNA reads as TGTGCCTGTCACGGTGGGGGGAACACTGAAGCTTTCTTT.

This clonotype appeared many times. The rearrangement links TRBV12-3 or TRBV12-4 to TRBJ2-3; possibly TRBD1 for D (7 bases). The CDR3 covers 16 residues. Trimming removed 5 bases from V and 0 bases from J, with 15 bases in between. The DNA for the CDR3 is TGTGCCAGCAGTCCCCGGGGGACAGCGAGCACAGATACGCAGTATTTT. Its protein product is CASSPRGTASTDTQYF.

The sample holds a few counts of this clonotype. The rearrangement joins TRBV19 to TRBJ1-5; D possibly corresponds to TRBD1 (5 bases). V was clipped by 6 bases and J by 5 bases, with 14 bases between them. Germline V gives CDR1 LNHDA, CDR2 SQIVND (reference sequence). This CDR3 contains 14 residues. The DNA for the CDR3 is TGTGCCAGTAGCATCGGGAGGGGATATCAGCCCCAGCATTTT. Translating it yields CASSIGRGYQPQHF.

This clonotype was seen a handful of times. The chain recombines TRBV2 with TRBJ1-6, with D possibly being TRBD1 (5 bases). Germline loops: CDR1 SNHLY, CDR2 FYNNEI. The ends were cut back, 4 bases at V and 8 bases at J, with 6 bases in the middle. There are 12 residues in the CDR3. The CDR3 nucleotides are TGTGCCAGCAGTGTCAGGGATTCACCCCTCCACTTT. Amino acids: CASSVRDSPLHF.

This clonotype was counted between two and nine times. The chain employs TRBV5-6 and TRBJ2-3; D may be TRBD2 (5 bases). The germline V gene has CDR1 SGHDT and CDR2 YYEEEE. This CDR3 comprises 19 residues. V lost 4 bases, J lost 5 bases, and 29 bases lay in between. CDR3 nucleotides: TGTGCCAGCAGCGCCGCTCTGGGAAGAGGGAACATCTTAGGAGATACGCAGTATTTT. It encodes CASSAALGRGNILGDTQYF.

The chain joins TRBV25-1 to TRBJ2-7, with no clear D. V gave up 0 bases and J gave up 0 bases, with 3 bases separating them. This CDR3 has 13 amino acids. Germline V gene lookup returns CDR1 MGHDK and CDR2 SYGVNS. The CDR3 loop is CASSEYGSYEQYF. DNA of the CDR3: TGTGCCAGCAGTGAATACGGCTCCTACGAGCAGTACTTC.

In this sample, this clonotype turned up once. Given a much more abundant clone one base away, this may be a read error. The rearrangement uses TRBV20-1 and TRBJ2-7; 12 nucleotides align to TRBD2. Losses at the gene ends were 3 bases for V and 7 bases for J; bases not matched to a gene: 13. Germline-derived CDR1 and CDR2 are DFQATT and SNEGSKA (reference sequence). CDR3 length: 16 residues. The DNA for the CDR3 is TGCAGTGCTAGGCGTCGTGGACTAGCGGGGCGGAGGGAGCAGTACTTC. Amino acids: CSARRRGLAGRREQYF.

This clonotype was detected a few times. This rearrangement joins TRBV5-1 to TRBJ2-6, with D perhaps TRBD2 (6 bases). V lost 0 bases to trimming and J lost 0 bases, with 19 bases between them. The CDR3 loop spans 20 amino acids. Germline V gives CDR1 SGHRS, CDR2 YFSETQ. CDR3 protein: CASSLAWDAGFYSGANVLTF. The DNA for the CDR3 is TGCGCCAGCAGCTTGGCCTGGGACGCGGGATTTTACTCTGGGGCCAACGTCCTGACTTTC.

In its sample, this clonotype was seen many times. This rearrangement joins TRBV18 to TRBJ2-7; possibly TRBD1 for D (5 bases). Germline CDR1 and CDR2: KGHSH and LQKENI. CDR3 length equals 14 residues. Deletions cut 2 bases from V and 5 bases from J, with 13 bases between. CDR3 DNA sequence: TGTGCCAGCTCACCATCTTTGCAGGGAAACGAGCAGTACTTC. As protein: CASSPSLQGNEQYF. The full variable domain, completed using reference TRBV18 and TRBJ2-7, is NAGVMQNPRHLVRRRGQEARLRCSPMKGHSHVYWYRQLPEEGLKFMVYLQKENIIDESGMPKERFSAEFPKEGPSILRIQQVVRGDSAAYFCASSPSLQGNEQYFGPGTRLTVT.

This clonotype was observed many times. The V call is TRBV5-1, the J call TRBJ2-3; D is perhaps TRBD1 (5 bases). Germline V gene lookup returns CDR1 SGHRS and CDR2 YFSETQ. The length of the CDR3 is 15 residues. The V and J ends lost 0 bases and 5 bases respectively, with 13 bases between them. This chain's CDR3 is CASSLERQGVDTQYF. The CDR3 DNA follows: TGCGCCAGCAGCTTGGAACGTCAGGGTGTAGATACGCAGTATTTT.